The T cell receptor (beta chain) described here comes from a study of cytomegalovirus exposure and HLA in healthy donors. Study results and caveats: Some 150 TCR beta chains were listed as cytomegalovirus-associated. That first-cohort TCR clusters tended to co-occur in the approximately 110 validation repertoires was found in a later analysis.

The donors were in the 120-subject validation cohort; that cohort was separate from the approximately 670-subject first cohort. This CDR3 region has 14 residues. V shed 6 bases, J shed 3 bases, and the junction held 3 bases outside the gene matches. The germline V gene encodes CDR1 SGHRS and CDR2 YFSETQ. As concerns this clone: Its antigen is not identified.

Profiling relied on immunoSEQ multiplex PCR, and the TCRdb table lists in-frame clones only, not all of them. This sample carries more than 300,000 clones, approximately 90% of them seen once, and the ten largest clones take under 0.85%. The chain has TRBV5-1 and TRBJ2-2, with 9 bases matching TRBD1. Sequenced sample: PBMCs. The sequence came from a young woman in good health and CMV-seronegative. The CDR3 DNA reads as TGCGCCAGCACCAGGACAGGGGACACCGGGGAGCTGTTTTTT. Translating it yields CASTRTGDTGELFF.